These T cell receptor beta chains were read from a single sample in a study of T cell repertoires in cytomegalovirus infection. Via MiXCR, TCRdb re-called the reads, giving one row per CDR3 protein. Among 680,000 or so distinct CDR3 sequences, roughly 36% were seen once, and the ten largest hold around 2.8%. The sequencing sample was made of PBMCs. All receptors come from a human donor in good health (CMV status not recorded). Some clones in this sample may be carry-over from other donors' samples. Both conserved end residues are part of each CDR3. A D gene is named only where the DNA matches it firmly. A clone size is listed for some rows: how often the clone was seen (once, few, many), or a class if it is expanded.

j_call v_call d_call clone_size cdr3_nt cdr3_aa
TRBJ2-3 TRBV7-6 TRBD2 few TGTGCCAGCAGCCCTAGGCCTAGCGGGAGAGGTGCAGATACGCAGTATTTT CASSPRPSGRGADTQYF
TRBJ1-1 TRBV18 NA NA TGTGCCAGCTCACCACGCGGAGAACTGAACACTGAAGCTTTCTTT CASSPRGELNTEAFF
TRBJ2-5 TRBV28 NA NA TGTGCCAGCATCCAAAGGCCTGGGACCCAAGAGACCCAGTACTTC CASIQRPGTQETQYF
TRBJ1-2 TRBV20-1 NA NA TGCAGTGCTAGAGCTACGGGAGGGGGGACCTTC CSARATGGGTF
TRBJ2-7 TRBV6-1 NA many TGTGCCAGCACACACCGTACAAGGGACACCAGATACGAGCAGTACTTC CASTHRTRDTRYEQYF
TRBJ1-1 TRBV28 NA NA TGTGCCAGCAGGGAGGGTCCCACGAACACTGAAGCTTTCTTT CASREGPTNTEAFF
TRBJ2-7 TRBV20-1 NA NA TGCAGTGTCCACCTAGGTCAGGGCCACGAGCAGTACTTC CSVHLGQGHEQYF
TRBJ2-3 TRBV6-6 TRBD2 once TGTGCCAGCAGTCTTAGCGGGAGGGAGGCAGATACGCAGTATTTT CASSLSGREADTQYF
TRBJ2-7 TRBV6-1 NA NA TGTGCCAGCAGTGTCGGACCCAGGAAATACGAGCAGTACTTC CASSVGPRKYEQYF
TRBJ2-1 TRBV11-2 NA NA TGTGCCAGCAGCTTAAATGGTTTCAATGAGCAGTTCTTC CASSLNGFNEQFF
TRBJ1-2 TRBV7-2 NA many TGTGCCAGCAGCCGACAGCTCAACTATGGCTACACCTTC CASSRQLNYGYTF
TRBJ2-3 TRBV20-1 TRBD2 NA TGCAGTGCTCCCCGGGCTAGCGGGAGGCTCAAGGGCACAGATACGCAGTATTTT CSAPRASGRLKGTDTQYF
TRBJ1-6 TRBV20-1 NA NA TGCAGTGCTAAGTTCCAGGGCATAAATTCACCCCTCCACTTT CSAKFQGINSPLHF
TRBJ1-4 TRBV7-3 NA NA TGTGCCAGCAGCTTAGCGTTGGATGAAAAACTGTTTTTT CASSLALDEKLFF
TRBJ2-2 TRBV7-2 TRBD2 few TGTGCCAGCAGCTTAGGGCGGGAGGGAAACGGGGAGCTGTTTTTT CASSLGREGNGELFF